A single sample is the source of the 29 T cell receptor beta chains below, sequenced in a study of blood T cell repertoires in COVID-19. TCRdb's copy holds only in-frame clones and misses some; the assay was immunoSEQ multiplex PCR. The data show approximately 88,000 clones, 80% seen once. Sequencing input: peripheral blood. The source of these receptors is a woman aged 80 or over with acute or convalescent COVID-19.

The chain joins TRBV7-2 to TRBJ1-4; maybe TRBD1 (6 bases). Germline V gene sequence: CDR1 SGHTA, CDR2 FQGNSA. The CDR3 sequence is 15 residues long. Trimming shortened V by 4 bases and J by 5 bases, and 14 bases separated the two germline ends. The CDR3 DNA reads as TGTGCCAGCAGCTGGAACAGGGTGGGCAATGAAAAACTGTTTTTT. Its translation is CASSWNRVGNEKLFF.

V is TRBV6-1 and J is TRBJ2-1; 7 positions agree with TRBD1. With 2 bases clipped from V and 6 bases from J, the junction kept 4 bases outside the gene matches. Germline V lookup: CDR1 MNHNS, CDR2 SASEGT. The CDR3 contains 14 residues. The CDR3 protein is CASSERTGSNEQFF. CDR3 nucleotide sequence: TGTGCCAGCAGTGAACGGACAGGTTCCAATGAGCAGTTCTTC.

This rearrangement joins TRBV6-5 to TRBJ2-3; D may be TRBD2 (7 bases). The V and J ends lost 0 bases and 6 bases respectively, with 13 bases between them. From germline, CDR1 is MNHEY and CDR2 SVGAGI. The CDR3 contains 15 residues. The DNA of the CDR3 is TGTGCCAGCAGTTACTCGGGGGGGCTCGGGGATACGCAGTATTTT. This translates into CASSYSGGLGDTQYF.

CDR3 nucleotides: TGTGCCAGCTCACGGGGGACAGGGGCCCAAGAGACCCAGTACTTC. Translating it yields CASSRGTGAQETQYF. The gene calls are TRBV18 and TRBJ2-5; 10 nucleotides align to TRBD1. The trim removed 4 bases at V and 1 base at J, leaving 3 bases unmatched. CDR1 and CDR2 from the germline V gene are KGHSH and LQKENI. The CDR3 is made up of 15 amino acids.

This clone was recorded once. Other DNA sequences within the sample encode an identical CDR3. The V gene is TRBV7-6, the J gene TRBJ1-3, with D hard to call. Per germline, CDR1 SGHVS and CDR2 FNYEAQ. CDR3 size: 16 residues. V gave up 5 bases and J gave up 0 bases, with 14 bases separating them. CDR3 in amino acids: CASSPGFGSSGNTIYF. Written as DNA, the CDR3 is TGTGCCAGCAGCCCGGGGTTTGGAAGCTCTGGAAACACCATATATTTT. Full variable domain (rest looked up from reference TRBV7-6 and TRBJ1-3): GAGVSQSPRYKVTKRGQDVALRCDPISGHVSLYWYRQALGQGPEFLTYFNYEAQQDKSGLPNDRFSAERPEGSISTLTIQRTEQRDSAMYRCASSPGFGSSGNTIYFGEGSWLTVV.

This clone was detected only once. The chain has TRBV19 and TRBJ1-1, with 10 bases lining up with TRBD1. The CDR3 sequence is 13 residues long. In germline, CDR1 is LNHDA, CDR2 SQIVND (reference sequence). With 6 bases clipped from V and 4 bases from J, the junction kept 2 bases outside the gene matches. The CDR3 spells CASRDRGTTEAFF. In DNA, the CDR3 is TGTGCCAGTAGGGACAGGGGGACCACTGAAGCTTTCTTT.

The chain has TRBV7-9 and TRBJ2-7, with 11 bases matching TRBD1. The ends lost 2 bases at V and 6 bases at J; junction bases unmatched: 9. CDR3 length: 16 amino acids. The germline CDR1 and CDR2 sequences are SEHNR and FQNEAQ (reference sequence). The CDR3 nucleotides are TGTGCCAGCAGCTTATTAGCCCCCGGGACAGGGGGCGAGCAGTACTTC. This gives the protein CASSLLAPGTGGEQYF. Combining the CDR3 with reference TRBV7-9 and TRBJ2-7 gives the whole variable domain DTGVSQNPRHKITKRGQNVTFRCDPISEHNRLYWYRQTLGQGPEFLTYFQNEAQLEKSRLLSDRFSAERPKGSFSTLEIQRTEQGDSAMYLCASSLLAPGTGGEQYFGPGTRLTVT.

The chain links TRBV5-4 to TRBJ2-7, with TRBD2 as a possible D gene (5 bases). Germline CDR1 SGHNT, CDR2 YYREEE (reference sequence). This CDR3 region has 10 residues. The CDR3 loop is CATGWDEQYF. CDR3 in DNA: TGTGCTACGGGGTGGGACGAGCAGTACTTC.

This clone was observed at least ten times. The rearrangement joins TRBV15 to TRBJ1-2, with D hard to call. Germline loops: CDR1 LNHNV, CDR2 YYDKDF (reference sequence). The CDR3 consists of 13 residues. The V end was cut by 0 bases, the J end by 8 bases, with 10 bases between. The CDR3 DNA is TGTGCCACCAGCAGAGATCTACGCTACGGCTACACCTTC. Translation gives CATSRDLRYGYTF.

The CDR3 sequence: CASGSRRSAGANVLTF. The CDR3 DNA follows: TGTGCCAGCGGCTCCCGCAGATCTGCTGGGGCCAACGTCCTGACTTTC. The rearrangement joins TRBV5-4 to TRBJ2-6; no clear D gene. V was pared by 7 bases and J by 2 bases, with 16 bases between. This CDR3 has 16 amino acids. Germline CDR1 SGHNT, CDR2 YYREEE (reference sequence).

This chain connects TRBV2 to TRBJ2-3; the match to TRBD2 covers 10 bases. The CDR3 is 12 amino acids. Germline V CDR1 and CDR2: SNHLY, FYNNEI. V shed 5 bases, J shed 9 bases, and the junction held 2 bases outside the gene matches. The CDR3 region has the DNA TGTGCCAGCAGTCCACTAGCGGGGACGCAGTATTTT. This sequence encodes CASSPLAGTQYF.

This chain connects TRBV30 to TRBJ2-7; tentatively, D is TRBD1 (6 bases). V dropped 4 bases and J dropped 5 bases, with 9 bases sitting between them. The CDR3 runs to 11 residues. Germline V gene sequence: CDR1 GTSNPN, CDR2 SVGIG (reference sequence). CDR3 DNA: TGTGCCTGGATCAGGGGTCACGAGCAGTACTTC. Translated, it gives CAWIRGHEQYF.

This sequence joins TRBV4-2 and TRBJ2-7, with TRBD2 matching over 7 bases. This CDR3 contains 16 residues. Germline CDR1 reads LGHNA; CDR2 reads YNFKEQ. V shed 5 bases and J 4 bases; nucleotides not matched to a gene: 14. The CDR3 loop is CASSLSGGGSSYEQYF. CDR3 nucleotides: TGTGCCAGCAGCTTAAGTGGGGGAGGGTCCTCATACGAGCAGTACTTC.

The chain joins TRBV5-4 to TRBJ1-1; 12 bases align to TRBD1. The CDR3 sequence is 16 residues long. The germline V gene encodes CDR1 SGHNT and CDR2 YYREEE (reference sequence). Trimming at V came to 0 bases and at J to 4 bases, leaving 4 bases not matched to a gene. The CDR3 reads CASSLGGTGGTTEAFF. CDR3 in DNA: TGTGCCAGCAGCTTGGGAGGGACAGGGGGCACCACTGAAGCTTTCTTT.

This sequence joins TRBV14 and TRBJ2-4, with 10 bases fitting TRBD2. J gave up 3 bases and V 3 bases, and 8 bases lay outside the gene matches. The CDR3 covers 17 residues. CDR1 and CDR2 (germline): SGHDN, FVKESK. CDR3 in amino acids: CASSHLAGGGVKNIQYF. The CDR3 DNA is TGTGCCAGCAGCCATTTAGCGGGAGGCGGCGTCAAAAACATTCAGTACTTC.

This clone has only one observation. The chain is built from TRBV19 and TRBJ1-5; D call uncertain. The germline V and J ends were trimmed by 0 bases and 5 bases, with 8 bases remaining between them. Germline loops: CDR1 LNHDA, CDR2 SQIVND (reference sequence). The CDR3 has 14 amino acids. As DNA, the CDR3 is TGTGCCAGTAGTATAGAAAGCGGATATCAGCCCCAGCATTTT. Translating gives CASSIESGYQPQHF.

This clone was observed a single time. This chain links TRBV11-2 with TRBJ1-5; D ambiguous. Germline V gene lookup returns CDR1 SGHAT and CDR2 FQNNGV. The CDR3 length is 15 residues. V was cut by 2 bases and J by 7 bases, with 15 bases left in between. The CDR3 sequence: CASSLNAGETQPQHF. CDR3 nucleotides: TGTGCCAGCAGCTTAAACGCCGGGGAAACCCAGCCCCAGCATTTT.

V and J are TRBV5-6 and TRBJ2-5; tentatively, D is TRBD1 (7 bases). CDR1 SGHDT and CDR2 YYEEEE come from the germline V gene. Trimming took 6 bases from V and 2 from J, leaving 11 bases between them. There are 13 residues in the CDR3. CDR3: CASTPGGQETQYF. CDR3 nucleotides: TGTGCCAGCACCCCAGGGGGGCAAGAGACCCAGTACTTC.

V and J are TRBV3-1 (or the pseudogene TRBV3-2) and TRBJ2-7; D call uncertain. V was cut by 0 bases and J by 9 bases, with 18 bases left in between. The germline V gene encodes CDR1 LGHDT and CDR2 YNNKEL (reference sequence). This CDR3 comprises 15 residues. DNA for the CDR3: TGTGCCAGCAGCCAAGATACCCCTACTCTCTCAGGGCAGTACTTC. This encodes CASSQDTPTLSGQYF.

This clone turned up a few times. This chain uses TRBV7-2 with TRBJ1-1; no definite D call. Trimming cost V 0 bases and J 2 bases, with 7 bases left between them. Per germline, CDR1 SGHTA and CDR2 FQGNSA. This CDR3 is 14 amino acids long. CDR3 in DNA: TGTGCCAGCAGCTTAGCACGGGTAAACACTGAAGCTTTCTTT. Protein sequence: CASSLARVNTEAFF.

This chain joins TRBV6-5 and TRBJ2-3, with TRBD1 matching over 9 bases. The CDR3 covers 13 residues. The junction had 5 bases not matched to a gene; V was cut back by 8 bases and J by 5 bases. Germline V CDR1 and CDR2: MNHEY, SVGAGI. CDR3 region: CASVQGAVDTQYF. The CDR3 coding sequence is TGTGCCAGCGTACAGGGGGCTGTAGATACGCAGTATTTT.

This clone appeared many times. The gene calls are TRBV3-1 (or the pseudogene TRBV3-2) and TRBJ2-3, with 7 positions matching TRBD2. The CDR3 covers 17 residues. The V gene's germline CDR1 is LGHDT and CDR2 YNNKEL (reference sequence). V dropped 1 base and J dropped 2; count of bases not matched to a gene: 9. For the CDR3, the DNA is TGTGCCAGCAGCCAAGGCCCCGCGGGGGAATCCACAGATACGCAGTATTTT. Its translation: CASSQGPAGESTDTQYF.

The V call is TRBV4-1, the J call TRBJ1-1, with TRBD1 as a possible D gene (6 bases). V lost 6 bases to trimming and J lost 4 bases, with 12 bases between them. CDR3 length: 13 residues. Germline V gene data show CDR1 as MGHRA and CDR2 as YSYEKL. The CDR3 spells CASRLQGITEAFF. The CDR3 DNA reads as TGCGCCAGCAGGCTACAGGGAATCACTGAAGCTTTCTTT.

This clone was counted between two and nine times. The chain joins TRBV7-6 to TRBJ2-7; 11 positions match TRBD2. The CDR3 loop spans 15 amino acids. With V trimmed by 1 base and J by 4 bases, 3 bases remained unmatched. Germline V gene lookup returns CDR1 SGHVS and CDR2 FNYEAQ. The DNA for the CDR3 is TGTGCCAGCAGCTTAGGACTAGCGGGGTGGTACGAGCAGTACTTC. It codes for CASSLGLAGWYEQYF.

The chain carries TRBV11-3 and TRBJ1-2; D is ambiguous. Germline loops: CDR1 SGHNT, CDR2 YENEEA. V lost 6 bases and J 6 bases, leaving 23 bases between the germline ends. This CDR3 contains 16 residues. The CDR3 loop reads CASRTRPGVVGDGYTF. Here the CDR3 DNA reads TGTGCCAGCAGGACTCGTCCCGGGGTTGTCGGCGATGGCTACACCTTC.

This sequence joins TRBV11-3 and TRBJ2-2, with 7 positions matching TRBD1. This CDR3 has 14 amino acids. The trim removed 4 bases at V and 6 bases at J, leaving 5 bases unmatched. In germline, CDR1 is SGHNT, CDR2 YENEEA. Here the CDR3 DNA reads TGTGCCAGCAGCTCTACAGGGGACGCCGGGGAGCTGTTTTTT. This translates into CASSSTGDAGELFF.

This clone appeared a few times. V is TRBV20-1 and J is TRBJ1-2; no firm D call. Per the germline V gene, CDR1 is DFQATT and CDR2 is SNEGSKA (reference sequence). This CDR3 is 15 amino acids long. The V end was cut by 6 bases, the J end by 2 bases, with 19 bases between. CDR3 nucleotide sequence: TGCAGTGCCAGTCCAGAAAACAGTGGCAACTATGGCTACACCTTC. Translated, it gives CSASPENSGNYGYTF.

This clone showed up just once. The chain couples TRBV30 to TRBJ2-1; 11 bases match TRBD2. CDR1 and CDR2 from the germline V gene are GTSNPN and SVGIG (reference sequence). CDR3 size: 15 residues. The V and J ends lost 1 base and 4 bases, in that order; junction bases with no gene match: 3. DNA for the CDR3: TGTGCCTGGAGTGAAGGGACTAGCGGATACAATGAGCAGTTCTTC. This gives the protein CAWSEGTSGYNEQFF. The whole variable domain, remainder taken from reference TRBV30 and TRBJ2-1, is SQTIHQWPATLVQPVGSPLSLECTVEGTSNPNLYWYRQAAGRGLQLLFYSVGIGQISSEVPQNLSASRPQDRQFILSSKKLLLSDSGFYLCAWSEGTSGYNEQFFGPGTRLTVL.

This clone appeared once. The rearrangement uses TRBV2 and TRBJ2-5; 7 positions agree with TRBD1. The CDR3 sequence is 14 residues long. The germline V gene has CDR1 SNHLY and CDR2 FYNNEI. V lost 4 bases and J lost 4; bases outside the gene matches: 6. CDR3 DNA sequence: TGTGCCAGCAGTGGGATCCCAGGGGGAGAGACCCAGTACTTC. It yields the protein CASSGIPGGETQYF.